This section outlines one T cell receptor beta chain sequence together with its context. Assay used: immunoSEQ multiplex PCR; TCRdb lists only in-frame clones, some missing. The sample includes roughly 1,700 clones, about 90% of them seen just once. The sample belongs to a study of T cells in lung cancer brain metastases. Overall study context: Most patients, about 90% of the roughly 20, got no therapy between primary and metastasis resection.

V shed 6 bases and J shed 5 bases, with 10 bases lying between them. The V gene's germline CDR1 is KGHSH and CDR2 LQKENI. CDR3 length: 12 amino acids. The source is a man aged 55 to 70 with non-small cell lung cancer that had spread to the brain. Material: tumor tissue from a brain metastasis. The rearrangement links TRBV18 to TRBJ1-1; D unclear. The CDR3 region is CASSQGWTEAFF. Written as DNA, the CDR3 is TGTGCCAGCTCCCAAGGATGGACTGAAGCTTTCTTT.